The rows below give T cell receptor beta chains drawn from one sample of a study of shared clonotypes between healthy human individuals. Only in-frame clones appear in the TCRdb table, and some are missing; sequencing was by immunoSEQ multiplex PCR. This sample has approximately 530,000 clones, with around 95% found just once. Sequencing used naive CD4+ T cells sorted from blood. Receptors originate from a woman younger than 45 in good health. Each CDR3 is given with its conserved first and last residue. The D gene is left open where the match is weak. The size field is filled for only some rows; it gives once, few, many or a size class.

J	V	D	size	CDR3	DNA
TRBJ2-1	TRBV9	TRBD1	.	CASSVLGQGSGQFF	TGTGCCAGCAGCGTCCTGGGACAGGGCTCTGGGCAGTTCTTC
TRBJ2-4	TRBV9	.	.	CASSPSVNIQYF	TGTGCCAGCAGCCCTTCGGTAAACATTCAGTACTTC
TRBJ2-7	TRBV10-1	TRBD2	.	CASSRDLAGEHEQYF	TGCGCCAGCAGCCGAGACCTAGCGGGAGAACACGAGCAGTACTTC
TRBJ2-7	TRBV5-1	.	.	CASSSGPMYEQYF	TGCGCCAGCAGCTCCGGGCCCATGTATGAGCAGTACTTC
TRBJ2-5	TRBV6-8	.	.	CARLRGEGREETQYF	TGTGCCAGGTTAAGGGGGGAGGGCAGGGAAGAGACCCAGTACTTC
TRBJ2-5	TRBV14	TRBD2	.	CASSLSGSETQYF	TGTGCCAGCAGCCTAAGCGGGAGTGAGACCCAGTACTTC
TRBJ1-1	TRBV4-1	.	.	CASSQSRDTKNTEAFF	TGCGCCAGCAGCCAATCCCGGGACACGAAGAACACTGAAGCTTTCTTT
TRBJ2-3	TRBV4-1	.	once	CASSQAPQAGRTDTQYF	TGCGCCAGCAGCCAAGCCCCCCAGGCGGGGCGCACAGATACGCAGTATTTT
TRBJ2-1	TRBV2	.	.	CASSVRLGARNEQFF	TGTGCCAGCAGTGTCCGATTGGGGGCGCGGAATGAGCAGTTCTTC
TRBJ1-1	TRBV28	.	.	CASSLGRLTGTNNTEAFF	TGTGCCAGCAGTTTAGGGAGGCTGACCGGGACAAACAACACTGAAGCTTTCTTT